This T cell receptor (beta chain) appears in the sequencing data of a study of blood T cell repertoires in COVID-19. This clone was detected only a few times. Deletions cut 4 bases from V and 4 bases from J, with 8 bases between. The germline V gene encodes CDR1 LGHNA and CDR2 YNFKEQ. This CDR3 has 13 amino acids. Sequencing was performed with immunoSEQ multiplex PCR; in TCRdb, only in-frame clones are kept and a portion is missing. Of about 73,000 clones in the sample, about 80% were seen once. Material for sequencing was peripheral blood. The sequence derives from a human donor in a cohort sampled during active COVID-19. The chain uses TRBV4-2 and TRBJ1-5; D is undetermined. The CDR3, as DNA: TGTGCCAGCAGCCTGACTCCAAATCAGCCCCAGCATTTT. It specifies CASSLTPNQPQHF.